The 6 T cell receptor beta chains below all came from one sample that was sequenced in a study of shared clonotypes between healthy human individuals. Naive CD8 cells, CD45RO-negative and positively selected for CCR7, excluded terminally differentiated effector memory CD45RA+ cells. Assay: immunoSEQ multiplex PCR; the TCRdb copy retains only in-frame clones and omits some. The table includes roughly 590,000 clones, about 95% detected once. The sequencing sample was made of naive CD8+ T cells sorted from blood. The receptors were sampled from a woman in her twenties or thirties in good health.

CDR3 protein: CASSVAWGGNTEAFF. CDR3 bases: TGTGCCAGCAGCGTAGCTTGGGGCGGAAACACTGAAGCTTTCTTT. This chain uses TRBV9 with TRBJ1-1; a possible D gene is TRBD1 (5 bases). The germline V gene encodes CDR1 SGDLS and CDR2 YYNGEE. The CDR3 runs 15 residues. Trimming stripped 0 bases from V and 2 bases from J, with 11 bases between.

The V call is TRBV2, the J call TRBJ1-2; no clear D. The V gene lost 0 bases and the J gene lost 4 bases, with 6 bases spanning the gap. Germline CDR1 and CDR2: SNHLY and FYNNEI. The CDR3 consists of 13 residues. CDR3 DNA sequence: TGTGCCAGCAGTGAAGCATCGGTCTATGGCTACACCTTC. It encodes CASSEASVYGYTF.

This clone showed up just once. CDR3 DNA sequence: TGTGCCAGCAGCTCGCGCTATTACGAGCAGTACTTC. The encoded protein is CASSSRYYEQYF. The genes are TRBV11-2 and TRBJ2-7; no clear D. This CDR3 comprises 12 residues. The germline V and J ends were trimmed by 4 bases and 4 bases, with 8 bases remaining between them. Germline V gene lookup returns CDR1 SGHAT and CDR2 FQNNGV.

The chain links TRBV9 to TRBJ2-2; D is possibly TRBD1 or TRBD2 (6 bases each). Germline V CDR1 and CDR2: SGDLS, YYNGEE. CDR3 length equals 15 residues. Trimming removed 4 bases at V and 5 bases at J, with 15 bases between. DNA of the CDR3: TGTGCCAGCAGCAGGGAAGGGGGGAGAACCGGGGAGCTGTTTTTT. This encodes CASSREGGRTGELFF.

The CDR3 coding sequence is TGTGCCAGCAGCAACCAGGACAGTTTCTCCTACGAGCAGTACTTC. Its translation is CASSNQDSFSYEQYF. J is TRBJ2-7 and V is TRBV28; possibly TRBD1 for D (6 bases). The V gene's germline CDR1 is MDHEN and CDR2 SYDVKM. The V gene lost 6 bases and the J gene lost 0 bases, with 15 bases spanning the gap. This CDR3 region has 15 residues.

The CDR3 is CASTNSVGEPQHF. CDR3 nucleotides: TGTGCCAGCACGAACTCAGTCGGGGAGCCCCAGCATTTT. This chain uses TRBV27 with TRBJ1-5; D not resolved. The CDR3 loop spans 13 amino acids. The germline gives CDR1 MNHEY, CDR2 SMNVEV (reference sequence). The germline V and J ends were trimmed by 7 bases and 8 bases, with 15 bases remaining between them.